A single T cell receptor beta chain is shown here with its context. Its antigen is still unknown. This specimen belongs to a study of T-cell memory formation after mild COVID-19. Across the study: TCR clusters were mostly donor specific. Study findings and constraints: A second wave of clones peaked on day 37, and their SARS-CoV-2 specificity went unconfirmed. Contracting clones localized mainly to CM and EM when CD4+ and mainly to EMRA when CD8+.

TCRdb recomputed calls from the 5' RACE reads with MiXCR, one row per CDR3 protein. The sample holds about 290,000 distinct CDR3 sequences, about 16% seen once. The germline gives CDR1 SGDLS, CDR2 YYNGEE. J lost 2 bases, V lost 3 bases, and 5 bases had no gene match. The CDR3 is 15 residues long. The chain joins TRBV9 to TRBJ1-5; TRBD1 aligns across 7 bases. Sequenced input: PBMCs or a T cell subset sorted from them (not recorded which). This clonotype originated in a man aged 18-30 years who had mild COVID-19 (a few samples of this study predate the infection). Cell type and time point are not known. The CDR3 nucleotides are TGTGCCAGCAGCGGCGGGACAGCTGGCAATCAGCCCCAGCATTTT. It encodes CASSGGTAGNQPQHF.